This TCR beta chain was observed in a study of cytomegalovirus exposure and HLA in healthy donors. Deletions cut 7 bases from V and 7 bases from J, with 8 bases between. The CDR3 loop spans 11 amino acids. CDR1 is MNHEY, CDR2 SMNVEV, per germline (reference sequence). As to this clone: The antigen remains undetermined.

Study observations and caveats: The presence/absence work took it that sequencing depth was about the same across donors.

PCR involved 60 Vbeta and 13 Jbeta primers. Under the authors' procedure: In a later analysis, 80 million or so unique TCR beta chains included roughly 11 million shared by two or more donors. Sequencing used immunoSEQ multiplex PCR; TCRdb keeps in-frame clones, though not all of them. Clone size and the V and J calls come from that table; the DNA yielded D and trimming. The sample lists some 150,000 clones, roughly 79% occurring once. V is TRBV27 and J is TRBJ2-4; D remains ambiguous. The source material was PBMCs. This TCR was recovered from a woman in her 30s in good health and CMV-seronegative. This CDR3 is CASKRWNIQYF. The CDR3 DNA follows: TGTGCCAGCAAACGGTGGAACATTCAGTACTTC.